This T cell receptor (beta chain) appears in the sequencing data of a study of T cells in Graves' hyperthyroidism and ophthalmopathy. As regards this clonotype: A much larger clonotype is one base distant, so this may be a read error.

TCR beta CDR3 sequences were amplified from RNA transcripts. Using the HTBI primer set, a first-round RT-PCR was run on the TCR CDR3. TCRdb used MiXCR to reprocess the multiplex PCR reads, holding one entry per CDR3 protein. Of approximately 400,000 distinct CDR3 sequences listed, less than 15% are singletons. V was pared by 2 bases and J by 0 bases, with 12 bases between. This CDR3 comprises 15 residues. Germline V gene lookup returns CDR1 GTSNPN and CDR2 SVGIG (reference sequence). Sequencing was done on a sample of blood. The chain employs TRBV30 and TRBJ2-3; D is unclear. The TCR originated in a man younger than 45 with Graves' hyperthyroidism that later progressed to Graves' ophthalmopathy. The chain's CDR3 is CAWSMGGCSTDTQYF. The CDR3 DNA is TGTGCCTGGAGTATGGGTGGCTGTAGCACAGATACGCAGTATTTT.